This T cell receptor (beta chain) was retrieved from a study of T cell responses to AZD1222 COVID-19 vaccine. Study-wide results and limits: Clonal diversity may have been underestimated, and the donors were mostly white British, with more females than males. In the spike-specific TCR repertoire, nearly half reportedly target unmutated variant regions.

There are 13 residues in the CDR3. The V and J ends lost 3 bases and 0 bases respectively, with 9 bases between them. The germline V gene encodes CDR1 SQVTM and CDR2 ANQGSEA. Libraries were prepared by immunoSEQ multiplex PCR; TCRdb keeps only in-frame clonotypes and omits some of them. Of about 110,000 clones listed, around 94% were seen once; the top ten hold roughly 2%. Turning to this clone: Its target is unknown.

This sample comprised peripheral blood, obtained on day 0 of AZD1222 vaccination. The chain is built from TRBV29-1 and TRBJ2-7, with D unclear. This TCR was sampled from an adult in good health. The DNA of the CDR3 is TGCAGCGTTGAGACTCGTAGCTCCTACGAGCAGTACTTC. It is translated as CSVETRSSYEQYF.